Each of the 8 T cell receptor beta chains below was sequenced from the same sample in a study of T cells in Graves' hyperthyroidism and ophthalmopathy. Using RNA transcripts as the source, TCR beta CDR3 regions were amplified. First-round RT-PCR of the TCR CDR3 relied on the HTBI primer set. TCRdb ran MiXCR on the multiplex PCR reads and lists one entry per CDR3 protein. Of approximately 640,000 distinct CDR3 sequences in the sample, roughly 15% were seen once. Sequenced input: blood. The source is a woman aged 25 to 39 with Graves' hyperthyroidism.

This clonotype appeared many times. The chain employs TRBV20-1 and TRBJ2-3; no clear D gene. Germline-derived CDR1 and CDR2 are DFQATT and SNEGSKA (reference sequence). V dropped 0 bases and J dropped 1 base, with 11 bases sitting between them. The CDR3 has 15 residues. CDR3 in amino acids: CSARDAAKRTDTQYF. The CDR3 region has the DNA TGCAGTGCTAGAGATGCAGCTAAACGCACAGATACGCAGTATTTT.

V and J are TRBV11-3 and TRBJ1-1; perhaps TRBD1 as D (6 bases). There are 14 residues in the CDR3. Per the germline V gene, CDR1 is SGHNT and CDR2 is YENEEA. Trimming took 5 bases from V and 14 from J, leaving 24 bases between them. DNA of the CDR3: TGTGCCAGCAGCCCCCCCGTGGAGGGGGGCCGTTTCTTCTTT. Translating it yields CASSPPVEGGRFFF.

This clonotype was picked up many times. This chain links TRBV5-1 with TRBJ2-1; D gene unclear. Per germline, CDR1 SGHRS and CDR2 YFSETQ. V was clipped by 3 bases and J by 10 bases, with 8 bases between them. The CDR3 loop spans 11 amino acids. The CDR3 here is CASSWGGEQFF. In nucleotides, the CDR3 is TGCGCCAGCAGCTGGGGTGGGGAGCAGTTCTTC.

This clonotype was seen a handful of times. This chain's CDR3 is CSAIAGAGTDTQYF. DNA for the CDR3: TGCAGCGCGATAGCGGGAGCTGGCACAGATACGCAGTATTTT. The chain combines TRBV29-1 with TRBJ2-3; TRBD2 agrees at 9 bases. With V trimmed by 7 bases and J by 1 base, 6 bases remained unmatched. The CDR3 length is 14 residues. Germline V gene lookup returns CDR1 SQVTM and CDR2 ANQGSEA.

About this clonotype itself: A junction end diverges from the germline sequence, so it may reflect a read error. The CDR3 bases are TGCAGCGTTTTGAGTATCGGAGGGAACGCTGAAGCTTTCTTT. Amino acid sequence: CSVLSIGGNAEAFF. This chain joins TRBV29-1 and TRBJ1-1, with D unclear. CDR1 and CDR2 (germline): SQVTM, ANQGSEA. This CDR3 has 14 amino acids.

This clonotype was counted many times. Here the CDR3 DNA reads TGTGCCAGCAGTTTCACAGCTAGCACAGATACGCAGTATTTT. This codes for CASSFTASTDTQYF. V is TRBV28 and J is TRBJ2-3, with no clear D. Trimming took off 3 bases at V and 0 bases at J, with 7 bases between the two ends. The CDR3 has 14 amino acids. Germline V gene lookup returns CDR1 MDHEN and CDR2 SYDVKM. Full variable domain (rest looked up from reference TRBV28 and TRBJ2-3): DVKVTQSSRYLVKRTGEKVFLECVQDMDHENMFWYRQDPGLGLRLIYFSYDVKMKEKGDIPEGYSVSREKKERFSLILESASTNQTSMYLCASSFTASTDTQYFGPGTRLTVL.

The chain recombines TRBV7-3 with TRBJ2-3, with 11 bases lining up with TRBD2. This CDR3 contains 21 residues. Germline loops: CDR1 SGHTA, CDR2 FQGTGA. Losses at the gene ends were 1 base for V and 0 bases for J; bases not matched to a gene: 15. CDR3 in amino acids: CASSLSAVGTSGATSTDTQYF. The CDR3 nucleotides are TGTGCCAGCAGCTTAAGCGCGGTGGGGACTAGCGGAGCTACTAGCACAGATACGCAGTATTTT.

The chain joins TRBV7-2 to TRBJ2-1; the D is unclear. The CDR3 covers 15 residues. Germline V gene lookup returns CDR1 SGHTA and CDR2 FQGNSA. Trimming took off 1 base at V and 2 bases at J, with 9 bases between the two ends. CDR3 nucleotide sequence: TGTGCCAGCAGCTTAGTTAGGGATACCTACAATGAGCAGTTCTTC. Amino acids: CASSLVRDTYNEQFF.